The 10 T cell receptor beta chains presented below share a single source sample, sequenced in a study of blood T cell repertoires in COVID-19. Clones were sequenced by immunoSEQ multiplex PCR, and TCRdb holds only the in-frame ones, with some missing. The data hold 85,000 to 130,000 clones, with 80% to 90% observed a single time. Sequenced material: PBMCs or T cells enriched from blood (not recorded which). Receptors originate from a woman between 50 and 59 years old who had recovered from COVID-19.

The CDR3 sequence is CAWNTVNQPQHF. CDR3 in DNA: TGTGCCTGGAACACAGTAAATCAGCCCCAGCATTTT. This chain links TRBV30 with TRBJ1-5; no reliable D call. CDR1 is GTSNPN and CDR2 is SVGIG in the germline V gene (reference sequence). Trimming took off 4 bases at V and 4 bases at J, with 8 bases between the two ends. The CDR3 sequence is 12 residues long. Full variable domain (rest looked up from reference TRBV30 and TRBJ1-5): SQTIHQWPATLVQPVGSPLSLECTVEGTSNPNLYWYRQAAGRGLQLLFYSVGIGQISSEVPQNLSASRPQDRQFILSSKKLLLSDSGFYLCAWNTVNQPQHFGDGTRLSIL.

CDR3 sequence (DNA): TGTGCCATCAGTGTGACAGGAGAATCCTACGAGCAGTACTTC. Its protein product is CAISVTGESYEQYF. V is TRBV10-3 and J is TRBJ2-7, with D possibly being TRBD1 (6 bases). V was shortened by 4 bases and J by 1 base, with 11 bases between the two germline ends. This CDR3 is built from 14 residues. CDR1 ENHRY and CDR2 SYGVKD come from the germline V gene.

The gene calls are TRBV23-1 and TRBJ1-6; D gene uncertain. TRBV23-1 is an ORF, with its function uncertain. Trimming removed 2 bases from V and 5 bases from J, with 10 bases in between. CDR3 length: 15 residues. The CDR3 sequence: CASSQPDKHNSPLHF. The DNA for the CDR3 is TGCGCCAGCAGTCAACCTGACAAACATAATTCACCCCTCCACTTT.

The V gene is TRBV9, the J gene TRBJ1-6; 7 bases map to TRBD1. The V gene end was trimmed by 0 bases and the J gene end by 0 bases; junction bases not matched to a gene: 9. Looked up from germline, CDR1 is SGDLS and CDR2 is YYNGEE. This CDR3 spans 19 amino acids. CDR3 amino acids: CASSVGRDSVLSYNSPLHF. CDR3 sequence (DNA): TGTGCCAGCAGCGTAGGACGGGACAGTGTCCTCTCCTATAATTCACCCCTCCACTTT.

The chain carries TRBV7-2 and TRBJ2-1; the match to TRBD2 covers 8 bases. The CDR3 covers 17 residues. CDR1 SGHTA and CDR2 FQGNSA come from the germline V gene. The trim removed 0 bases at V and 4 bases at J, leaving 8 bases unmatched. The CDR3 DNA is TGTGCCAGCAGCTTAGCACCCGGGCCTAGCGGGTACAATGAGCAGTTCTTC. This translates into CASSLAPGPSGYNEQFF.

The chain is built from TRBV6-5 and TRBJ2-7; D possibly corresponds to TRBD1 (6 bases). Looked up from germline, CDR1 is MNHEY and CDR2 is SVGAGI. The CDR3 totals 13 residues. V was trimmed by 6 bases and J by 3 bases, leaving 12 bases between them. The CDR3 loop reads CASSRDTYYEQYF. Here the CDR3 DNA reads TGTGCCAGCAGCCGGGACACCTACTACGAGCAGTACTTC.

The V call is TRBV7-8, the J call TRBJ2-3, with D perhaps TRBD2 (6 bases). This CDR3 spans 14 amino acids. V lost 2 bases, J lost 1 base, and 7 bases lay in between. Germline CDR1 and CDR2: SGHVS and FQNEAQ. CDR3 in amino acids: CASSLTGGTDTQYF. In nucleotides, the CDR3 is TGTGCCAGCAGCTTAACGGGAGGCACAGATACGCAGTATTTT.

The CDR3 DNA reads TGTGCCAGTAGGCCCGCGTTAAGTGCCGGGTTTTACAATGAGCAGTTCTTC. Protein product: CASRPALSAGFYNEQFF. The V call is TRBV19, the J call TRBJ2-1; D gene ambiguous. CDR3 length equals 17 residues. CDR1 LNHDA and CDR2 SQIVND come from the germline V gene (reference sequence). The V end was cut by 6 bases, the J end by 4 bases, with 22 bases between.

The chain is built from TRBV6-1 and TRBJ2-5; tentative D call: TRBD2 (6 bases). The CDR3 is 15 residues long. The V gene lost 1 base and the J gene lost 5 bases, with 14 bases spanning the gap. Germline lookup yields CDR1 MNHNS and CDR2 SASEGT. CDR3 nucleotide sequence: TGTGCCAGCAGTGAAGTGTGGGGGGAAGGGGAGACCCAGTACTTC. This encodes CASSEVWGEGETQYF.

Many counts were recorded for this clone. V usage is TRBV29-1 and J usage is TRBJ1-1; TRBD1 is a possible D gene (5 bases). The CDR3 runs 12 residues. The germline gives CDR1 SQVTM, CDR2 ANQGSEA. V was trimmed by 5 bases and J by 1 base, leaving 8 bases between them. CDR3 DNA sequence: TGCAGCGTTAAAAGGGGGAACACTGAAGCTTTCTTT. This encodes CSVKRGNTEAFF.